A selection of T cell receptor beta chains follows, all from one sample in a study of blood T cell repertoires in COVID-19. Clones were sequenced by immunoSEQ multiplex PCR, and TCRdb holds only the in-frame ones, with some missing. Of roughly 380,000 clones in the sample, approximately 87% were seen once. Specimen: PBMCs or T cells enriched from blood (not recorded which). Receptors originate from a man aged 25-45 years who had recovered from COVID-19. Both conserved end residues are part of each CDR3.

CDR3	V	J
CASSYSPRVADTQYF	TRBV6-5	TRBJ2-3
CASSQEGTGGEAFF	TRBV4-1	TRBJ1-1
CASSLAGDEQFF	TRBV5-6	TRBJ2-1
CASSTVIGGEQYF	TRBV6-5	TRBJ2-7
CASSRTGVGYGYTF	TRBV19	TRBJ1-2
CASSPTGADGYTF	TRBV7-9	TRBJ1-2
CASSYAEQGGEKLFF	TRBV6-5	TRBJ1-4
CASSQRLPGQGAPPTNEKLFF	TRBV4-3	TRBJ1-4
CASGVDSENTEAFF	TRBV5-6	TRBJ1-1
CASSVISGRGQGNYEQYF	TRBV27	TRBJ2-7
CASSPGDANQPQHF	TRBV5-1	TRBJ1-5
CASSSGHQGQGNQPQHF	TRBV6-2/TRBV6-3	TRBJ1-5
CASSLMSRTGAYSNYGYTF	TRBV7-2	TRBJ1-2
CASSLASGGPQTYNEQFF	TRBV7-8	TRBJ2-1
CASSLGATVGIDGYGYTF	TRBV7-9	TRBJ1-2
CASSVGDRQNTEAFF	TRBV9	TRBJ1-1
CASSPGPDRVGQPQHF	TRBV7-2	TRBJ1-5
CASSPYLGDRVNTEAFF	TRBV18	TRBJ1-1
CASSSGQGGYQPQHF	TRBV28	TRBJ1-5
CASSPDRVGQPQHF	TRBV27	TRBJ1-5
CASRRPGTTYEQYF	TRBV7-2	TRBJ2-7
CASSTLLTNYGYTF	TRBV19	TRBJ1-2
CASSFRGGLNYGYTF	TRBV7-9	TRBJ1-2
CASSQGAPRGGSTSSYEQYF	TRBV4-1	TRBJ2-7
CASSIKGGGSYEQYF	TRBV19	TRBJ2-7
CASTQGTVNTEAFF	TRBV7-9	TRBJ1-1
CASSQQGTNNSPLHF	TRBV14	TRBJ1-6
CASSQLAGTVEF	TRBV3-1/TRBV3-2	TRBJ1-4
CAISNRQMVVPDAQPQHF	TRBV10-3	TRBJ1-5
CASRIGTTNSPLHF	TRBV7-8	TRBJ1-6
CASSPIQGVRNSPLHF	TRBV11-2	TRBJ1-6